The 28 T cell receptor beta chains below were found in one sample sequenced in a study of beta chain features in type 1 diabetes. The study reverse transcribed the entire isolated RNA, so it sequenced expressed TCRB transcripts. This table comes from immunoSEQ multiplex PCR, and its TCRdb copy is limited to in-frame clones, with some not included. Of hundreds of thousands of clones in the sample, roughly 11% were seen once. Findings and limits, study-wide: Moderately but significantly shorter TCRB CDR3s were found in Type 1 diabetes patients in all four CD4+ subsets.

The antigens for these receptors are not known. Source material: naive CD4+ T cells from blood. Every receptor here comes from a man aged 25-45 years with type 1 diabetes.

This clone was seen more than once but under ten times. The genes are TRBV2 and TRBJ2-7; TRBD2 agrees at 7 bases. V shed 6 bases, J shed 2 bases, and the junction held 10 bases outside the gene matches. In germline, CDR1 is SNHLY, CDR2 FYNNEI. CDR3 length equals 15 residues. DNA for the CDR3: TGTGCCAGCAGAACTCTAGCGGCCTTAACCTACGAGCAGTACTTC. This translates into CASRTLAALTYEQYF.

CDR3 nucleotide sequence: TGTGCCAGCTCGCCAAACAGGGGGCACGGGGCCAACGTCCTGACTTTC. Translating it yields CASSPNRGHGANVLTF. The V gene is TRBV18, the J gene TRBJ2-6; TRBD1 matches at 9 bases. Germline CDR1 is KGHSH and CDR2 is LQKENI. V gave up 6 bases and J gave up 4 bases; unmatched junction bases: 7. The CDR3 runs 16 residues.

The chain recombines TRBV29-1 with TRBJ1-2; TRBD1 matches 7 bases. Germline values: CDR1 SQVTM, CDR2 ANQGSEA. This CDR3 region has 13 residues. After removal of 5 bases from V and 8 bases from J, the junction contained 11 bases not matched to a gene. The CDR3 protein is CSVWDSLFWGYTF. CDR3 DNA: TGCAGCGTTTGGGACAGCCTCTTTTGGGGCTACACCTTC.

V gene TRBV5-1 combines with J gene TRBJ1-2, with TRBD1 matching 7 bases. This CDR3 has 14 amino acids. Losses at the gene ends were 0 bases for V and 5 bases for J; bases not matched to a gene: 4. Germline CDR1 reads SGHRS; CDR2 reads YFSETQ. In DNA form, the CDR3 reads TGCGCCAGCAGCTTGGAGTCAGGGGGGTATGGCTACACCTTC. It translates to CASSLESGGYGYTF.

Concerning this clone itself: The same CDR3 is also encoded by other DNA sequences in this sample. V usage is TRBV6-5 and J usage is TRBJ1-4; D not certain. Deletions cut 0 bases from V and 8 bases from J, with 13 bases between. Germline V gives CDR1 MNHEY, CDR2 SVGAGI. The CDR3 covers 15 residues. Written as DNA, the CDR3 is TGTGCCAGCAGTTACTCGGGAGGGTCGGGCGAAAAACTGTTTTTT. It translates to CASSYSGGSGEKLFF.

The sample holds a few counts of this clone. The CDR3 nucleotides read TGTGCCTGGAGTGTACGAGAAAGTGGGGCGCGGTTCTTC. This encodes CAWSVRESGARFF. This chain links TRBV30 with TRBJ2-1; weak D call: TRBD1 (5 bases). Germline CDR1 reads GTSNPN; CDR2 reads SVGIG (reference sequence). Trimming took off 0 bases at V and 15 bases at J, with 18 bases between the two ends. The CDR3 has 13 amino acids.

V usage is TRBV9 and J usage is TRBJ2-1; D may be TRBD2 (5 bases). The CDR3 covers 16 residues. Deletions cut 4 bases from V and 3 bases from J, with 17 bases between. Germline values: CDR1 SGDLS, CDR2 YYNGEE. The CDR3 DNA reads TGTGCCAGCAGCCGATCGTTGGGCGGGCGCTACAATGAGCAGTTCTTC. Translating it yields CASSRSLGGRYNEQFF. The full variable domain, its missing parts supplied by reference TRBV9 and TRBJ2-1, is DSGVTQTPKHLITATGQRVTLRCSPRSGDLSVYWYQQSLDQGLQFLIQYYNGEERAKGNILERFSAQQFPDLHSELNLSSLELGDSALYFCASSRSLGGRYNEQFFGPGTRLTVL.

This chain uses TRBV28 with TRBJ2-7; unclear D gene. The V gene's germline CDR1 is MDHEN and CDR2 SYDVKM. The V gene lost 1 base and the J gene lost 6 bases, with 4 bases spanning the gap. This CDR3 has 11 amino acids. This CDR3 is CASSLSGEQYF. The CDR3 region has the DNA TGTGCCAGCAGTTTATCCGGCGAGCAGTACTTC.

This clone has more than one count but fewer than ten. This chain joins TRBV5-6 and TRBJ1-2; 9 bases are shared with TRBD1. CDR3 size: 14 residues. With V trimmed by 4 bases and J by 6 bases, 7 bases remained unmatched. CDR1 is SGHDT, CDR2 YYEEEE, per germline. The CDR3: CASSLRDRVHGYTF. CDR3 nucleotide sequence: TGTGCCAGCAGCCTCCGGGACAGGGTTCATGGCTACACCTTC.

CDR3 nucleotides: TGCAGCGTTGAAGGGAGAGGGTGGAACACTGAAGCTTTCTTT. This sequence encodes CSVEGRGWNTEAFF. The J gene is TRBJ1-1, the V gene TRBV29-1, with D hard to call. The germline CDR1 and CDR2 sequences are SQVTM and ANQGSEA. The CDR3 is 14 amino acids. Trimming removed 1 base at V and 1 base at J, with 10 bases between. The whole variable domain, filled in from reference TRBV29-1 and TRBJ1-1, reads SAVISQKPSRDICQRGTSLTIQCQVDSQVTMMFWYRQQPGQSLTLIATANQGSEATYESGFVIDKFPISRPNLTFSTLTVSNMSPEDSSIYLCSVEGRGWNTEAFFGQGTRLTVV.

CDR3 bases: TGTGCCAGCGGCAGGACAGGTAACTACGAGCAGTACTTC. Residues: CASGRTGNYEQYF. The chain links TRBV6-5 to TRBJ2-7, with TRBD1 matching over 7 bases. The ends lost 8 bases at V and 3 bases at J; junction bases unmatched: 7. This CDR3 region has 13 residues. Germline V gene data show CDR1 as MNHEY and CDR2 as SVGAGI.

This clone was counted between two and nine times. The chain has TRBV4-3 and TRBJ1-2; perhaps TRBD1 as D (6 bases). V was shortened by 4 bases and J by 5 bases, with 20 bases between the two germline ends. CDR3 size: 16 residues. Germline V gives CDR1 LGHNA, CDR2 YSLEER. Written as DNA, the CDR3 is TGCGCCAGCAGCCCACAACAGGGCCCCTTAGGATATGGCTACACCTTC. Translation: CASSPQQGPLGYGYTF.

The J gene is TRBJ1-2, the V gene TRBV9, with 7 bases that match TRBD1. The V gene's germline CDR1 is SGDLS and CDR2 YYNGEE. V lost 1 base, J lost 2 bases, and 5 bases stayed unmatched. The CDR3 consists of 15 residues. The CDR3: CASSVTGDMNYGYTF. Here the CDR3 DNA reads TGTGCCAGCAGCGTAACAGGGGATATGAACTATGGCTACACCTTC.

This sequence joins TRBV9 and TRBJ2-7; 8 positions agree with TRBD1. The length of the CDR3 is 13 residues. Germline lookup yields CDR1 SGDLS and CDR2 YYNGEE. Losses at the gene ends were 4 bases for V and 5 bases for J; bases not matched to a gene: 5. CDR3 loop: CASSWRQGHEQYF. CDR3 sequence (DNA): TGTGCCAGCAGCTGGCGACAGGGGCACGAGCAGTACTTC. The full variable domain, in which reference TRBV9 and TRBJ2-7 provide the parts outside the CDR3, is DSGVTQTPKHLITATGQRVTLRCSPRSGDLSVYWYQQSLDQGLQFLIQYYNGEERAKGNILERFSAQQFPDLHSELNLSSLELGDSALYFCASSWRQGHEQYFGPGTRLTVT.

The chain recombines TRBV11-2 with TRBJ1-1, with D tentatively TRBD1 (6 bases). Trimming took off 6 bases at V and 0 bases at J, with 8 bases between the two ends. The CDR3 runs 13 residues. Germline loops: CDR1 SGHAT, CDR2 FQNNGV. CDR3 amino acids: CASRHRVNTEAFF. Written as DNA, the CDR3 is TGTGCCAGCAGACACAGGGTGAACACTGAAGCTTTCTTT.

To note about this clone: At one of its ends the junction is not consistent with the germline gene, which may arise from a read error. The chain is built from TRBV19 and TRBJ2-1; the D gene could be TRBD1 or TRBD2 (5 bases each). Germline CDR1 LNHDA, CDR2 SQIVND (reference sequence). The CDR3 spans 15 residues. The CDR3 DNA follows: TGTGCCAGTAGCATAGGGGCGGGTTCCTACAATGAGCAGTTCTTC. This encodes CASSIGAGSYNEQFF.

The V call is TRBV7-9, the J call TRBJ2-5, with no clear D. V was trimmed by 3 bases and J by 0 bases, leaving 8 bases between them. Germline assignment: CDR1 SEHNR and CDR2 FQNEAQ (reference sequence). This CDR3 spans 14 amino acids. DNA for the CDR3: TGTGCCAGCAGCTTCTCTACGTACCAAGAGACCCAGTACTTC. It specifies CASSFSTYQETQYF.

In this sample, this clone turned up a few times. V usage is TRBV7-8 and J usage is TRBJ2-7; D gene ambiguous. This CDR3 has 13 residues. CDR1 and CDR2 from the germline V gene are SGHVS and FQNEAQ. Deletions cut 2 bases from V and 3 bases from J, with 8 bases between. CDR3 amino acids: CASSLIESYEQYF. CDR3 DNA: TGTGCCAGCAGCTTAATCGAGAGCTACGAGCAGTACTTC.

The chain uses TRBV7-2 and TRBJ2-5; 7 bases align to TRBD1. V lost 5 bases and J lost 1; bases outside the gene matches: 4. The CDR3 runs 14 residues. The germline V gene has CDR1 SGHTA and CDR2 FQGNSA. CDR3 region: CASSRQGIQETQYF. DNA of the CDR3: TGTGCCAGCAGCAGACAGGGCATCCAAGAGACCCAGTACTTC. The whole variable domain, filled in from reference TRBV7-2 and TRBJ2-5, reads GAGVSQSPSNKVTEKGKDVELRCDPISGHTALYWYRQSLGQGLEFLIYFQGNSAPDKSGLPSDRFSAERTGGSVSTLTIQRTQQEDSAVYLCASSRQGIQETQYFGPGTRLLVL.

Only a few counts were recorded for this clone. This rearrangement joins TRBV29-1 to TRBJ2-3; D might be TRBD1 (7 bases). V lost 4 bases and J 5 bases, leaving 16 bases between the germline ends. The CDR3 sequence is 14 residues long. In germline, CDR1 is SQVTM, CDR2 ANQGSEA. The CDR3 protein is CSVAGAHRGDTQYF. In nucleotides, the CDR3 is TGCAGCGTTGCGGGGGCCCACAGGGGAGATACGCAGTATTTT.

This chain joins TRBV18 and TRBJ2-3, with 12 positions matching TRBD1. Germline V CDR1 and CDR2: KGHSH, LQKENI. This CDR3 contains 16 residues. The J segment lost 9 bases and the V segment lost 6 bases, leaving 13 bases of the junction unmatched. DNA of the CDR3: TGTGCCAGCTCGTCCGGGACAGGGGGCAGGCGGCGCACGCAGTATTTT. Translation gives CASSSGTGGRRRTQYF.

The genes are TRBV7-3 and TRBJ2-1; 10 bases are a match to TRBD2. V lost 4 bases and J lost 2; bases outside the gene matches: 5. The CDR3 extends over 16 amino acids. The germline V gene encodes CDR1 SGHTA and CDR2 FQGTGA. The CDR3 loop reads CASSSLAGAPYNEQFF. CDR3 nucleotides: TGTGCCAGCAGCTCTCTAGCGGGGGCCCCCTACAATGAGCAGTTCTTC.

This clone was observed a handful of times. V and J are TRBV25-1 and TRBJ2-7; D is unresolved. Germline CDR1 reads MGHDK; CDR2 reads SYGVNS. V lost 2 bases, J lost 2 bases, and 10 bases lay in between. This CDR3 has 14 amino acids. CDR3 DNA sequence: TGTGCCAGCAGTGAAATCGGGTCAACCTACGAGCAGTACTTC. It codes for CASSEIGSTYEQYF.

This clone was seen more than once but under ten times. The chain carries TRBV4-2 and TRBJ1-2; D not certain. Trimming pared 0 bases from V and 6 bases from J, leaving 5 bases between. The germline V gene has CDR1 LGHNA and CDR2 YNFKEQ. CDR3 length: 12 residues. The CDR3 is CASSQDENGYTF. In nucleotides, the CDR3 is TGTGCCAGCAGCCAAGATGAGAATGGCTACACCTTC.

This clone appeared a few times. This chain links TRBV4-2 with TRBJ2-1, with D possibly being TRBD2 (7 bases). There are 17 residues in the CDR3. Germline lookup yields CDR1 LGHNA and CDR2 YNFKEQ. V dropped 4 bases and J dropped 4 bases, with 20 bases sitting between them. CDR3: CASSPYGGGGGYNEQFF. CDR3 DNA: TGTGCCAGCAGCCCCTATGGTGGGGGCGGGGGTTACAATGAGCAGTTCTTC.

The rearrangement uses TRBV11-2 and TRBJ1-6; TRBD1 is a possible D gene (5 bases). Trimming took 3 bases from V and 10 from J, leaving 13 bases between them. Germline CDR1 SGHAT, CDR2 FQNNGV. This CDR3 is built from 14 residues. The CDR3 region has the DNA TGTGCCAGCAGCTTCTGGGGGGGAGGCTCACCCCTCCACTTT. Its translation is CASSFWGGGSPLHF.

This clone appeared a few times. The gene calls are TRBV7-3 and TRBJ2-6, with 7 bases matching TRBD2. Per the germline V gene, CDR1 is SGHTA and CDR2 is FQGTGA. J lost 4 bases, V lost 1 base, and 4 bases had no gene match. The CDR3 runs 16 residues. The CDR3 region has the DNA TGTGCCAGCAGCTTAAGGGGGAGGGCCGGGGCCAACGTCCTGACTTTC. It codes for CASSLRGRAGANVLTF. The variable domain in full, completed from reference TRBV7-3 and TRBJ2-6, reads GAGVSQTPSNKVTEKGKYVELRCDPISGHTALYWYRQSLGQGPEFLIYFQGTGAADDSGLPNDRFFAVRPEGSVSTLKIQRTERGDSAVYLCASSLRGRAGANVLTFGAGSRLTVL.

The chain carries TRBV11-2 and TRBJ2-4; a weak D match, TRBD2 (6 bases). This CDR3 has 15 residues. The V gene lost 5 bases and the J gene lost 8 bases, with 19 bases spanning the gap. Germline V gene data show CDR1 as SGHAT and CDR2 as FQNNGV. The CDR3 DNA reads as TGTGCCAGCAGCCGACCGGACGGGACTGAATACATTCAGTACTTC. Residues: CASSRPDGTEYIQYF.